A selection of T cell receptor beta chains follows, all from one sample in a study of blood T cell repertoires in COVID-19. Some clones are missing from TCRdb's copy, which holds only in-frame ones; the method was immunoSEQ multiplex PCR. The sample lists some 340,000 clones, 83% occurring once. The source material was PBMCs or T cells enriched from blood (not recorded which). All receptors come from a woman between 45 and 65 years old who had recovered from COVID-19. The CDR3 runs from the conserved cysteine through the conserved F or W. D genes are given only for firm matches. The size of a clone is reported for some rows only, either as once, few or many, or as a class for expanded clones.

length	size	J	V	D	CDR3	DNA
16	-	TRBJ2-3	TRBV6-1	TRBD2	CASREIAGPFTDTQYF	TGTGCCAGCAGGGAAATAGCGGGGCCTTTCACAGATACGCAGTATTTT
17	many	TRBJ1-6	TRBV19	-	CASSTLDSLWTDSPLHF	TGTGCCAGTAGTACCTTAGACAGCCTTTGGACAGATTCACCCCTCCACTTT
14	-	TRBJ2-7	TRBV5-3	TRBD1	CARSPYRGLDEQYF	TGTGCCAGAAGCCCTTACAGGGGGCTCGACGAGCAGTACTTC
14	-	TRBJ1-2	TRBV5-5	-	CASSPDSSSYGYTF	TGTGCCAGCAGCCCAGACTCCTCAAGCTATGGCTACACCTTC
15	once	TRBJ1-1	TRBV19	-	CASSIGGGMNTEAFF	TGTGCCAGTAGTATTGGGGGCGGCATGAACACTGAAGCTTTCTTT
15	few	TRBJ1-4	TRBV5-1	TRBD1	CASSLAGQDYEKLFF	TGCGCCAGCAGCTTGGCGGGACAGGATTATGAAAAACTGTTTTTT
15	-	TRBJ2-5	TRBV5-6	TRBD1	CASSTNRGPGETQYF	TGTGCCAGCAGCACGAACAGGGGGCCGGGAGAGACCCAGTACTTC
11	-	TRBJ2-4	TRBV11-2	-	CASSAKGEEYF	TGTGCCAGCAGTGCTAAAGGAGAAGAGTACTTC
16	-	TRBJ2-1	TRBV27	-	CASSLVALEGYNEQFF	TGTGCCAGCAGCCTAGTGGCCTTGGAGGGGTATAATGAGCAGTTCTTC
13	-	TRBJ1-1	TRBV5-1	-	CASSLALREEAFF	TGCGCCAGCAGCTTGGCCTTGAGGGAAGAAGCTTTCTTT
14	-	TRBJ1-1	TRBV29-1	TRBD1	CSVGRQGMNTEAFF	TGCAGCGTGGGGAGACAGGGCATGAACACTGAAGCTTTCTTT
16	-	TRBJ2-3	TRBV9	TRBD2	CASSVGTSGGLDTQYF	TGTGCCAGCAGCGTAGGCACTAGCGGGGGTTTAGATACGCAGTATTTT
16	-	TRBJ2-3	TRBV19	TRBD2	CASSPRDYKNTDTQYF	TGTGCCAGTAGTCCTCGGGACTATAAAAACACAGATACGCAGTATTTT
14	-	TRBJ1-6	TRBV30	-	CASQVVEVNSPLHF	TGTGCCTCCCAGGTTGTGGAGGTGAATTCACCCCTCCACTTT
15	-	TRBJ1-4	TRBV3-1/TRBV3-2	-	CASSQMSQINEKLFF	TGTGCCAGCAGCCAAATGTCACAGATTAATGAAAAACTGTTTTTT
13	-	TRBJ2-1	TRBV12-5	TRBD2	CASGFGLANEQFF	TGTGCTAGTGGTTTCGGACTAGCCAATGAGCAGTTCTTC